Listed below are T cell receptor beta chains from one sample, sequenced in a study of long-term antiretroviral therapy in people with HIV. Profiled with immunoSEQ multiplex PCR; TCRdb holds only in-frame clones, not every one. In the table there are 7,500 to 9,000 clones, 78% of which are singletons. Sequenced here: unsorted PBMCs, sampled 0.6 years before starting antiretroviral therapy. The receptors derive from a man aged 35 to 55 with HIV. CDR3s include the opening cysteine and the closing phenylalanine or tryptophan. The D gene is left open where the match is weak.

- | TRBV9 | CASSVGTTASYEQYF
TRBD2 | TRBV11-3 | CASRGGQADTQYF
TRBD2 | TRBV7-9 | CASSFSLAGAVYEQYF
- | TRBV30 | CANGNGPRETDTQYF
TRBD2 | TRBV5-8 | CASSLGTSGVETQYF
- | TRBV11-3 | CASSPSSGSSYNSPLHF
TRBD2 | TRBV19 | CASSIGLASGETQYF
TRBD1 | TRBV5-1 | CASSNGQGLLEAFF
TRBD2 | TRBV12-5 | CASGLGLAGGNEQFF
- | TRBV20-1 | CSARDHDIQYF
TRBD1 | TRBV18 | CASSDIQGPIGTEAFF
TRBD2 | TRBV9 | CASSVYPFSGTRNEETQYF
- | TRBV6-5 | CASASGVRSGNTIYF
- | TRBV5-1 | CASSLAGAAYSYEQYF
- | TRBV12-5 | CASDHQGGIDTQYF
- | TRBV27 | CASSLERDQPQHF
- | TRBV2 | CASSEWEGPNEKLFF
TRBD1 | TRBV18 | CASSPVNRGFFSYEQYF
TRBD1 | TRBV6-6 | CASSFTGAWDQPQHF
TRBD2 | TRBV10-2 | CASTGLAGVGTDTQYF
- | TRBV5-1 | CASSLGTGNTEAFF
TRBD1 | TRBV5-1 | CASSSPLWTGDDQPQHF